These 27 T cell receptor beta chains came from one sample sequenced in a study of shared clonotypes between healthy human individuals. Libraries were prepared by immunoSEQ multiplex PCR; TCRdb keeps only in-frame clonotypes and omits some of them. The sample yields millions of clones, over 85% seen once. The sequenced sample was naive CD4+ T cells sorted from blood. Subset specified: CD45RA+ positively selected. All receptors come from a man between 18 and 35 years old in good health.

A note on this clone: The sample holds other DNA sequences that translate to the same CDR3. In nucleotides, the CDR3 is TGTGCCAGCAGCAGGGACTGGAACACTGAAGCTTTCTTT. It translates to CASSRDWNTEAFF. The rearrangement uses TRBV6-5 and TRBJ1-1; D might be TRBD1 (5 bases). This CDR3 comprises 13 residues. Germline V gene sequence: CDR1 MNHEY, CDR2 SVGAGI. Trimming removed 6 bases at V and 1 base at J, with 9 bases between.

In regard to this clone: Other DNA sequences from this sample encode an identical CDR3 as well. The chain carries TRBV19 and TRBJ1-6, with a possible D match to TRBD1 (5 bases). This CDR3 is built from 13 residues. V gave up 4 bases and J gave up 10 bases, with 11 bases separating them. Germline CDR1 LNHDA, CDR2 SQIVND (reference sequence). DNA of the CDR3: TGTGCCAGTAGTACCCTAGGGGACTCACCCCTCCACTTT. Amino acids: CASSTLGDSPLHF.

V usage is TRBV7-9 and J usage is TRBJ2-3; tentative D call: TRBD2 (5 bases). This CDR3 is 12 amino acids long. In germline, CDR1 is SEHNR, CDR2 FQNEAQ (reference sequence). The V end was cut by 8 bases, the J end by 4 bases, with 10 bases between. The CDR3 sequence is CASGLLADTQYF. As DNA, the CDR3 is TGTGCCAGCGGCCTACTAGCAGATACGCAGTATTTT. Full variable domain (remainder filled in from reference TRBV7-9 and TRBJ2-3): DTGVSQNPRHKITKRGQNVTFRCDPISEHNRLYWYRQTLGQGPEFLTYFQNEAQLEKSRLLSDRFSAERPKGSFSTLEIQRTEQGDSAMYLCASGLLADTQYFGPGTRLTVL.

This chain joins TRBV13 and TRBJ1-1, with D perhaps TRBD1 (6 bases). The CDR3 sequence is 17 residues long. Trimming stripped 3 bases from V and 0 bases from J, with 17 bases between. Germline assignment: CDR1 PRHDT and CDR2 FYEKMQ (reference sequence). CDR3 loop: CASSFKTGIHMNTEAFF. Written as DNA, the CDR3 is TGTGCCAGCAGCTTCAAGACAGGCATACACATGAACACTGAAGCTTTCTTT.

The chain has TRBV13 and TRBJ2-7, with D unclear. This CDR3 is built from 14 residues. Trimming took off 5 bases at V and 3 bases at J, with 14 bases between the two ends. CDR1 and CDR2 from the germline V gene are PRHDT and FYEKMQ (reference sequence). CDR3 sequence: CASSARIGFYEQYF. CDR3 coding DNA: TGTGCCAGCAGCGCCAGAATAGGGTTCTACGAGCAGTACTTC.

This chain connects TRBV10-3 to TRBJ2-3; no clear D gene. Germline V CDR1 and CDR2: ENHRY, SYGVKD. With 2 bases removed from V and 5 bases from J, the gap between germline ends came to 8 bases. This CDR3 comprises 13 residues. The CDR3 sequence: CAISEGEGDTQYF. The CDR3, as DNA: TGTGCCATCAGTGAGGGGGAAGGAGATACGCAGTATTTT.

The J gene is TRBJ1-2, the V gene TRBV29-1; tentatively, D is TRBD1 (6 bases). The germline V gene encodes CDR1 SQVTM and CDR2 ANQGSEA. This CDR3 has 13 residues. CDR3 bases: TGCGCCTTGTTGGGGGGCGCGGATCAAGGCTACACCTTC. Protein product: CALLGGADQGYTF.

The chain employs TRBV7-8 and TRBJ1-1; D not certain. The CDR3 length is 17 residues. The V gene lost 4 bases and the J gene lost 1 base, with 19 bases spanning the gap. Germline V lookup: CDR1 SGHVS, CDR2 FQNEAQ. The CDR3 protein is CASSSSVSQNSNTEAFF. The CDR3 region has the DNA TGTGCCAGCAGCTCCAGCGTCAGCCAAAACTCGAACACTGAAGCTTTCTTT.

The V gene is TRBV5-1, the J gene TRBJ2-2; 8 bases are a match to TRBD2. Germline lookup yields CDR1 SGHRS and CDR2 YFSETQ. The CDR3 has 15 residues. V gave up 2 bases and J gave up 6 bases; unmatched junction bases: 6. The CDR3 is CASSFGAGVAGELFF. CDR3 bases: TGCGCCAGCAGCTTTGGAGCGGGAGTAGCCGGGGAGCTGTTTTTT. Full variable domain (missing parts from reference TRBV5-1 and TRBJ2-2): KAGVTQTPRYLIKTRGQQVTLSCSPISGHRSVSWYQQTPGQGLQFLFEYFSETQRNKGNFPGRFSGRQFSNSRSEMNVSTLELGDSALYLCASSFGAGVAGELFFGEGSRLTVL.

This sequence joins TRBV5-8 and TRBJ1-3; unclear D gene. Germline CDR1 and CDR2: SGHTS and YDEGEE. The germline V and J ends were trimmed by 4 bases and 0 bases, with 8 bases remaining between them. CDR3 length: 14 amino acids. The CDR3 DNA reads TGTGCCAGCAGCACCGGGATCTCTGGAAACACCATATATTTT. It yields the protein CASSTGISGNTIYF.

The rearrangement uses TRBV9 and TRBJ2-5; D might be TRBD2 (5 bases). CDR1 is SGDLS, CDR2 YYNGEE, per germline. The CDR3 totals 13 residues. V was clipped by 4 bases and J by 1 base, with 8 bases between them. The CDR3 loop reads CASSTSLQETQYF. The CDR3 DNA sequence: TGTGCCAGCAGCACTAGTCTCCAAGAGACCCAGTACTTC.

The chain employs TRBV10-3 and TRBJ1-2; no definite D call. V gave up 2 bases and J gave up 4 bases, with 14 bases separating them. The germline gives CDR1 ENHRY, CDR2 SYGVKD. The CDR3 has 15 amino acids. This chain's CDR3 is CAISEVRSGVYGYTF. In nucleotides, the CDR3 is TGTGCCATCAGTGAGGTACGGAGCGGGGTCTATGGCTACACCTTC.

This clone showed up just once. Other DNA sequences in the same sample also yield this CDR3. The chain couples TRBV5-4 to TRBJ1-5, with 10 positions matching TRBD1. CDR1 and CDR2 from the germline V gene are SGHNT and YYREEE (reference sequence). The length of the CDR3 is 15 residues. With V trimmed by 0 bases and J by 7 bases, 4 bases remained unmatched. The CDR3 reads CASSLAGTGDQPQHF. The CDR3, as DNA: TGTGCCAGCAGCTTGGCTGGGACAGGGGACCAGCCCCAGCATTTT.

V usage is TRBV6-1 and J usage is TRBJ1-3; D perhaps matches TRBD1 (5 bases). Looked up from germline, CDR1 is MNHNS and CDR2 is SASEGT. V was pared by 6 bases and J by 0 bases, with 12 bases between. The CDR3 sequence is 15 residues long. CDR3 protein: CASRNGQFSGNTIYF. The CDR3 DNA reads TGTGCCAGCAGGAACGGACAATTCTCTGGAAACACCATATATTTT.

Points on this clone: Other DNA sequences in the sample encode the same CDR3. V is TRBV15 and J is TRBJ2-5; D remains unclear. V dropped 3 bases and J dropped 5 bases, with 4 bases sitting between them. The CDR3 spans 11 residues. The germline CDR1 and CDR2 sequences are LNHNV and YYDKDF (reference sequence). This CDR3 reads CATSRAETQYF. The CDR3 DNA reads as TGTGCCACCAGCAGGGCCGAGACCCAGTACTTC. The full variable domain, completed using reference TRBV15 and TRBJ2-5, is DAMVIQNPRYQVTQFGKPVTLSCSQTLNHNVMYWYQQKSSQAPKLLFHYYDKDFNNEADTPDNFQSRRPNTSFCFLDIRSPGLGDTAMYLCATSRAETQYFGPGTRLLVL.

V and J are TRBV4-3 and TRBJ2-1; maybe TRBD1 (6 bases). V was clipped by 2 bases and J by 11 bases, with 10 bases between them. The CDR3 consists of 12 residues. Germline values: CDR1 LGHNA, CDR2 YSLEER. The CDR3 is CASSQNREKQFF. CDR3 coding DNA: TGCGCCAGCAGCCAAAACAGGGAGAAGCAGTTCTTC.

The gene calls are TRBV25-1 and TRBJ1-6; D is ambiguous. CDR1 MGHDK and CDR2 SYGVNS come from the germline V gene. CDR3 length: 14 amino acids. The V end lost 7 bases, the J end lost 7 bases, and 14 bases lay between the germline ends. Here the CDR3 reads CASTRGDINSPLHF. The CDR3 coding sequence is TGTGCCAGCACCCGCGGGGATATCAATTCACCCCTCCACTTT. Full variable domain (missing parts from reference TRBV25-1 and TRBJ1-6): EADIYQTPRYLVIGTGKKITLECSQTMGHDKMYWYQQDPGMELHLIHYSYGVNSTEKGDLSSESTVSRIRTEHFPLTLESARPSHTSQYLCASTRGDINSPLHFGNGTRLTVT.

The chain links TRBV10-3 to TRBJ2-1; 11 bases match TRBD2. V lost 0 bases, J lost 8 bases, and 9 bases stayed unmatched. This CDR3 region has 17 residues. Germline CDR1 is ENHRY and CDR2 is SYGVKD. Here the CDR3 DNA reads TGTGCCATCAGTGAGTCTTTGGGACTAGCGGAGGAGGATGAGCAGTTCTTC. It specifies CAISESLGLAEEDEQFF.

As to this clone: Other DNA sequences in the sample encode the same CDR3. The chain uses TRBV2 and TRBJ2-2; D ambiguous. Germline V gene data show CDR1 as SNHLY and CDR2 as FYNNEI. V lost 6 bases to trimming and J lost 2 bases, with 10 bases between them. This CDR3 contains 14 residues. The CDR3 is CASRGRSNTGELFF. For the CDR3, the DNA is TGTGCCAGCAGAGGTCGGAGTAACACCGGGGAGCTGTTTTTT.

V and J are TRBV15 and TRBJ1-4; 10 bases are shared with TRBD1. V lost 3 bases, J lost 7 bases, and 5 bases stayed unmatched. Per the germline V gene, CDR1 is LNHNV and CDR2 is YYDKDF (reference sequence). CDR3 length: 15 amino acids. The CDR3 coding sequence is TGTGCCACCAGCAGTAGACAGGGGGCCCCTGAAAAACTGTTTTTT. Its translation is CATSSRQGAPEKLFF.

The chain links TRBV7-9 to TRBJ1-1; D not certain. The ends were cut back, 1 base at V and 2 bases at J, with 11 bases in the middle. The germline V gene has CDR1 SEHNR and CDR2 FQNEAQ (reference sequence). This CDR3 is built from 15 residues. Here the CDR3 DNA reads TGTGCCAGCAGCTTAGTTGGCAGAACAAACACTGAAGCTTTCTTT. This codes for CASSLVGRTNTEAFF.

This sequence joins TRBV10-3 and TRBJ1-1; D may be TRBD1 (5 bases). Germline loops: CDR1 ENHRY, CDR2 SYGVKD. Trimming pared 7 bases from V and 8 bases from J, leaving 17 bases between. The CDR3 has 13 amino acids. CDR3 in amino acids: CAIMRGTLGEAFF. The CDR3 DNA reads TGTGCCATCATGAGGGGAACCTTGGGGGAAGCTTTCTTT.

The CDR3 is CAWSVLQGETQYF. In DNA, the CDR3 is TGTGCCTGGAGTGTACTACAGGGGGAGACCCAGTACTTC. V and J are TRBV30 and TRBJ2-5; 7 bases are shared with TRBD1. V was pared by 0 bases and J by 5 bases, with 3 bases of the junction left unmatched. The CDR3 spans 13 residues. Germline loops: CDR1 GTSNPN, CDR2 SVGIG (reference sequence).

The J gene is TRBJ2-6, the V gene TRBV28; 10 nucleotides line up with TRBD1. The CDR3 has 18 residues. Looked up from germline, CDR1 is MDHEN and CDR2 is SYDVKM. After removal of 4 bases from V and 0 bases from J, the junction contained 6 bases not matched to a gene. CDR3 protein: CASSSWTGGYSGANVLTF. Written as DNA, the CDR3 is TGTGCCAGCAGTTCCTGGACAGGGGGTTACTCTGGGGCCAACGTCCTGACTTTC.

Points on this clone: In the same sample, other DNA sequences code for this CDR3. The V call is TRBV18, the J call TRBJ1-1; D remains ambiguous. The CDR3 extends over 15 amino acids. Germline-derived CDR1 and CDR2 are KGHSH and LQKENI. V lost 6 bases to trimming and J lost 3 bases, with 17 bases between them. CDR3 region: CASSPLQVMDTEAFF. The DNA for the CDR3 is TGTGCCAGCTCGCCTCTCCAAGTTATGGACACTGAAGCTTTCTTT.

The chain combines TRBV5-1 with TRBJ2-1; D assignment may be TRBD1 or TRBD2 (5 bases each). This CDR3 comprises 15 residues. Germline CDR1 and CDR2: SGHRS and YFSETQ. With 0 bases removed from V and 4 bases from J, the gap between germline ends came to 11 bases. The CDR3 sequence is CASSLDGTEYNEQFF. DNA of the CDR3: TGCGCCAGCAGCTTGGATGGGACGGAGTACAATGAGCAGTTCTTC.

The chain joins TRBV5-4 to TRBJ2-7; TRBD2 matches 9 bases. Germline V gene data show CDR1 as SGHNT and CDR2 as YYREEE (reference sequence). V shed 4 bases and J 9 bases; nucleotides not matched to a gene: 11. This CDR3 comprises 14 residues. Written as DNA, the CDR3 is TGTGCCAGCAGCACGGGACTAGCAGAATCGGGGCAGTACTTC. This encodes CASSTGLAESGQYF.